These 9 T cell receptor beta chains came from one sample sequenced in a study of T cell repertoires in cytomegalovirus infection. TCRdb processed the reads anew with MiXCR; each CDR3 protein has one entry. The data contain under 200,000 distinct CDR3 sequences, approximately 28% of them singletons. Source material: PBMCs. The receptors here all came from a human donor in good health (CMV status not recorded). Some clones in this sample may be carry-over from other donors' samples.

The table lists this clonotype with many counts. The chain links TRBV7-2 to TRBJ1-1, with D possibly TRBD1 on 5 matching bases. V lost 5 bases, J lost 1 base, and 8 bases lay in between. Germline V gives CDR1 SGHTA, CDR2 FQGNSA. The CDR3 spans 13 residues. The CDR3 DNA reads as TGTGCCAGCAGCACGACAGCGAACACTGAAGCTTTCTTT. Translation gives CASSTTANTEAFF.

In this sample, this clonotype turned up a few times. This chain uses TRBV12-3 or TRBV12-4 with TRBJ2-3; D ambiguous. With 5 bases removed from V and 1 base from J, the gap between germline ends came to 10 bases. This CDR3 has 14 amino acids. CDR3 sequence reads: CASSLDTGTDTQYF. As DNA, the CDR3 is TGTGCCAGCAGTCTTGACACGGGCACAGATACGCAGTATTTT.

The chain recombines TRBV2 with TRBJ2-7; 7 bases match TRBD1. The V gene end was trimmed by 3 bases and the J gene end by 4 bases; junction bases not matched to a gene: 0. The CDR3 extends over 12 amino acids. CDR1 is SNHLY and CDR2 is FYNNEI in the germline V gene. Written as DNA, the CDR3 is TGTGCCAGCAGTGAGACAGGGTACGAGCAGTACTTC. Translating it yields CASSETGYEQYF.

V and J are TRBV7-2 and TRBJ2-7; maybe TRBD1 (7 bases). From germline, CDR1 is SGHTA and CDR2 FQGNSA. V shed 1 base and J shed 5 bases, with 12 bases lying between them. The CDR3 has 14 residues. This CDR3 is CASSLGGGGDEQYF. CDR3 bases: TGTGCCAGCAGCTTAGGAGGGGGCGGGGACGAGCAGTACTTC.

CDR3 bases: TGCGCCAGCAGCTTAACGGGGGATATCACAGATACGCAGTATTTT. It specifies CASSLTGDITDTQYF. The chain recombines TRBV5-1 with TRBJ2-3; D perhaps matches TRBD2 (6 bases). This CDR3 is built from 15 residues. With 2 bases removed from V and 2 bases from J, the gap between germline ends came to 12 bases. The germline CDR1 and CDR2 sequences are SGHRS and YFSETQ.

The chain links TRBV20-1 to TRBJ1-6; D gene unclear. Germline assignment: CDR1 DFQATT and CDR2 SNEGSKA (reference sequence). Between the trimmed V and J ends, which lost 2 bases and 0 bases, there was a span of 8 bases. The CDR3 has 15 amino acids. The DNA of the CDR3 is TGCAGTGCTAGAAAGCGTAGCTCCTATAATTCACCCCTCCACTTT. Protein product: CSARKRSSYNSPLHF.

This clonotype was counted between two and nine times. The chain recombines TRBV7-9 with TRBJ1-4; D is uncertain. The CDR3 covers 15 residues. Germline CDR1 SEHNR, CDR2 FQNEAQ (reference sequence). Trimming cost V 5 bases and J 5 bases, with 15 bases left between them. This CDR3 is CASSPHTVSNEKLFF. The CDR3 DNA follows: TGTGCCAGCAGCCCCCACACGGTCTCCAATGAAAAACTGTTTTTT.

This clonotype occurred once. The V gene is TRBV5-4, the J gene TRBJ2-2; TRBD1 might be the D (6 bases). CDR1 SGHNT and CDR2 YYREEE come from the germline V gene (reference sequence). Trimming stripped 5 bases from V and 2 bases from J, with 10 bases between. The CDR3 spans 14 residues. CDR3 DNA sequence: TGTGCCAGCAGGGGGGACACTAACACCGGGGAGCTGTTTTTT. Translated: CASRGDTNTGELFF.

Only a few counts were recorded for this clonotype. The V gene is TRBV10-1, the J gene TRBJ2-7, with a tentative D call TRBD2 (6 bases). CDR1 is WNHNN and CDR2 is SYGVQD in the germline V gene (reference sequence). V gave up 3 bases and J gave up 4 bases, with 13 bases separating them. The CDR3 is 14 amino acids. The CDR3 protein is CASSEGDLGYEQYF. The DNA of the CDR3 is TGCGCCAGCAGTGAAGGGGACTTGGGGTACGAGCAGTACTTC.